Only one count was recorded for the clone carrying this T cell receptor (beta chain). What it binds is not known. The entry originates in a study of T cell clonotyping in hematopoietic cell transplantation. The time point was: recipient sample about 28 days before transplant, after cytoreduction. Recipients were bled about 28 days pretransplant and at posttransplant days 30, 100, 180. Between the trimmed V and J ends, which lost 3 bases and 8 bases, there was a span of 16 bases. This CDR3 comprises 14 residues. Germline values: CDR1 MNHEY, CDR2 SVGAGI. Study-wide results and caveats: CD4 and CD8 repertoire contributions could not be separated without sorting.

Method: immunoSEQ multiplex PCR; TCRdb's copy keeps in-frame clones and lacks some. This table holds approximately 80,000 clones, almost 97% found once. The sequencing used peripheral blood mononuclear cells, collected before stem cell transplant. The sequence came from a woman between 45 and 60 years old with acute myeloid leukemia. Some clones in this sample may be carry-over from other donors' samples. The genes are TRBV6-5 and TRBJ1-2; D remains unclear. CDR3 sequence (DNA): TGTGCCAGCAGTTATTTGGTCGGACTTGAGGGCTACACCTTC. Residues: CASSYLVGLEGYTF.